The 18 T cell receptor beta chains in this list originate from one sample, sequenced in a study of cytomegalovirus exposure and HLA in healthy donors. The PCR employed 60 Vbeta primers together with 13 Jbeta primers. TCRdb's table, derived via immunoSEQ multiplex PCR, lists solely in-frame clones and lacks some. The sample carries some 120,000 clones, 65% to 75% recorded once. The specimen sequenced was PBMCs. The receptors shown here come from a man under 40 in good health and CMV-seropositive.

The chain employs TRBV19 and TRBJ2-5; 7 nucleotides align to TRBD1. CDR1 LNHDA and CDR2 SQIVND come from the germline V gene (reference sequence). V was clipped by 4 bases and J by 5 bases; unmatched bases: 13. This CDR3 has 16 residues. CDR3 sequence reads: CASSSPSRGGEETQYF. CDR3 nucleotides: TGTGCCAGTAGTAGCCCCTCCCGAGGGGGCGAGGAGACCCAGTACTTC.

The chain joins TRBV6-6 to TRBJ1-1; D ambiguous. Deletions cut 0 bases from V and 9 bases from J, with 8 bases between. Germline CDR1 is MNHNY and CDR2 is SVGAGI (reference sequence). The CDR3 runs 12 residues. In nucleotides, the CDR3 is TGTGCCAGCAGTTACTCCGCGGGTAAAGCTTTCTTT. Amino acids: CASSYSAGKAFF.

This clone has a single count. The chain links TRBV7-2 to TRBJ2-5; D is perhaps TRBD2 (6 bases). The V gene lost 5 bases and the J gene lost 3 bases, with 16 bases spanning the gap. The germline gives CDR1 SGHTA, CDR2 FQGNSA. This CDR3 is 15 amino acids long. This CDR3 is CASSRWSGGEETQYF. The DNA of the CDR3 is TGTGCCAGCAGCCGATGGTCCGGGGGAGAAGAGACCCAGTACTTC.

CDR3 loop: CASVSGGSPYEQYF. The CDR3 region has the DNA TGTGCCAGCGTTAGCGGGGGCAGCCCCTACGAGCAGTACTTC. V gene TRBV2 combines with J gene TRBJ2-5; 9 bases are shared with TRBD2. The J call may be mistaken, given a closer DNA end match to TRBJ2-7. Germline values: CDR1 SNHLY, CDR2 FYNNEI. The CDR3 loop spans 14 amino acids.

The genes are TRBV5-6 and TRBJ2-2; 10 bases map to TRBD1. V was clipped by 1 base and J by 6 bases; unmatched bases: 3. Germline values: CDR1 SGHDT, CDR2 YYEEEE. This CDR3 comprises 15 residues. CDR3 DNA sequence: TGTGCCAGCAGCTTGACCGGGACAGGGGCCGGGGAGCTGTTTTTT. This translates into CASSLTGTGAGELFF.

The chain uses TRBV5-1 and TRBJ1-6; no clear D. The CDR3 runs 15 residues. V shed 0 bases and J shed 7 bases, with 11 bases lying between them. Germline V lookup: CDR1 SGHRS, CDR2 YFSETQ. The chain's CDR3 is CASSLGEEGNSPLHF. The CDR3 DNA sequence: TGCGCCAGCAGCTTGGGCGAGGAGGGAAATTCACCCCTCCACTTT.

The CDR3 DNA reads TGTGCCTGGAGAGGGACAGGGGGAGTTGGCTACACCTTC. Translation gives CAWRGTGGVGYTF. This chain uses TRBV30 with TRBJ1-2, with 11 bases fitting TRBD1. Germline V gene data show CDR1 as GTSNPN and CDR2 as SVGIG (reference sequence). J gave up 7 bases and V 3 bases, and 4 bases lay outside the gene matches. This CDR3 region has 13 residues.

The chain employs TRBV2 and TRBJ2-7; TRBD1 agrees at 9 bases. Germline V gene data show CDR1 as SNHLY and CDR2 as FYNNEI. CDR3 size: 15 residues. The V gene end was trimmed by 6 bases and the J gene end by 1 base; junction bases not matched to a gene: 7. CDR3 nucleotides: TGTGCCAGCAGAGATGACGGGACAGGGTCCTACGAGCAGTACTTC. Protein sequence: CASRDDGTGSYEQYF.

This chain uses TRBV27 with TRBJ1-2, with D uncertain. The CDR3 spans 16 residues. Germline CDR1 and CDR2: MNHEY and SMNVEV (reference sequence). The V end lost 2 bases, the J end lost 5 bases, and 18 bases lay between the germline ends. The CDR3 protein is CASSLRNSLRSYGYTF. Written as DNA, the CDR3 is TGTGCCAGCAGTTTACGTAATTCGCTACGTTCGTATGGCTACACCTTC.

This clone was recorded only once. A read error may produce the germline difference seen at one junction end. The chain is built from TRBV7-9 and TRBJ1-2; D possibly corresponds to TRBD1 (6 bases). There are 12 residues in the CDR3. Germline CDR1 reads SEHNR; CDR2 reads FQNEAQ (reference sequence). CDR3 loop: CASSATGDGYPF. CDR3 coding DNA: TGTGCCAGCAGCGCGACAGGTGATGGCTACCCCTTC.

This clone is categorized as medium-sized (0.01 to 0.1%). Within the sample, other DNA sequences also encode this same CDR3. This chain links TRBV5-4 with TRBJ2-7, with 9 nucleotides matching TRBD1. The CDR3 loop spans 14 amino acids. The germline V gene has CDR1 SGHNT and CDR2 YYREEE (reference sequence). V dropped 4 bases and J dropped 1; count of bases not matched to a gene: 3. CDR3 sequence reads: CASSRGTGSYEQYF. DNA of the CDR3: TGTGCCAGCAGCCGCGGGACAGGGTCCTACGAGCAGTACTTC.

The rearrangement uses TRBV5-6 and TRBJ2-7; perhaps TRBD2 as D (5 bases). The V gene's germline CDR1 is SGHDT and CDR2 YYEEEE. Trimming removed 3 bases from V and 6 bases from J, with 10 bases in between. The CDR3 length is 12 residues. CDR3 residues: CASSSGLSEQYF. The CDR3 DNA reads TGTGCCAGCAGCTCAGGACTGAGCGAGCAGTACTTC.

The genes are TRBV6-1 and TRBJ2-7; D may be TRBD1 (5 bases). V was trimmed by 1 base and J by 5 bases, leaving 12 bases between them. The V gene's germline CDR1 is MNHNS and CDR2 SASEGT. CDR3 length equals 14 residues. CDR3 region: CASSEGSGKDEQYF. CDR3 coding DNA: TGTGCCAGCAGTGAAGGGTCAGGGAAGGACGAGCAGTACTTC.

As for this clone: The sample holds other DNA sequences that translate to the same CDR3. This chain joins TRBV4-2 and TRBJ1-2; a weak D match, TRBD1 (6 bases). Germline V lookup: CDR1 LGHNA, CDR2 YNFKEQ. V was shortened by 3 bases and J by 0 bases, with 11 bases between the two germline ends. The CDR3 runs 15 residues. The CDR3 region has the DNA TGTGCCAGCAGCCAGCCCCGGACAGCTAACTATGGCTACACCTTC. This gives the protein CASSQPRTANYGYTF.

This chain joins TRBV6-6 and TRBJ2-5, with 9 bases that match TRBD2. There are 14 residues in the CDR3. Germline V CDR1 and CDR2: MNHNY, SVGAGI (reference sequence). J gave up 3 bases and V 5 bases, and 4 bases lay outside the gene matches. CDR3 protein: CASSPGTSKETQYF. The DNA of the CDR3 is TGTGCCAGCAGTCCAGGGACTAGCAAAGAGACCCAGTACTTC.

The chain is built from TRBV7-2 and TRBJ2-3; 8 positions agree with TRBD1. The CDR3 has 14 amino acids. The germline V gene encodes CDR1 SGHTA and CDR2 FQGNSA. The V gene end was trimmed by 4 bases and the J gene end by 7 bases; junction bases not matched to a gene: 7. The CDR3 DNA reads TGTGCCAGCAGCTCCCGGACAGGGCTCTATACGCAGTATTTT. Translation: CASSSRTGLYTQYF.

This clone was found a few times. The chain combines TRBV10-3 with TRBJ1-1; 8 bases map to TRBD1. The V gene end was trimmed by 0 bases and the J gene end by 7 bases; junction bases not matched to a gene: 1. Per the germline V gene, CDR1 is ENHRY and CDR2 is SYGVKD. The CDR3 sequence is 13 residues long. The CDR3 loop is CAISESGTGEAFF. In DNA, the CDR3 is TGTGCCATCAGTGAGTCAGGGACAGGTGAAGCTTTCTTT.

The rearrangement links TRBV6-1 to TRBJ1-2; D remains unclear. The CDR3 loop spans 13 amino acids. Per germline, CDR1 MNHNS and CDR2 SASEGT. V shed 3 bases and J shed 9 bases, with 14 bases lying between them. Here the CDR3 reads CASSEGTGESYTF. CDR3 DNA sequence: TGTGCCAGCAGTGAGGGTACCGGGGAGAGCTACACCTTC.